These 22 T cell receptor beta chains were all obtained from the same sample, sequenced in a study of identical twins. A single record per CDR3 protein comes from TCRdb applying MiXCR to the 5' RACE reads. The sample has more than 600,000 distinct CDR3 sequences; 15% to 20% are singletons. This sample was also put to use in a study of T cells expressing NK-cell markers.

Sequencing was performed on PBMCs. The receptors stem from a woman between 18 and 29 years old in good health.

This clonotype was found many times. This chain joins TRBV6-5 and TRBJ2-3, with D perhaps TRBD2 (6 bases). The CDR3 loop spans 14 amino acids. In germline, CDR1 is MNHEY, CDR2 SVGAGI. V lost 2 bases and J 5 bases, leaving 11 bases between the germline ends. CDR3 protein: CASSYAGGKDTQYF. CDR3 nucleotide sequence: TGTGCCAGCAGTTACGCAGGAGGGAAAGATACGCAGTATTTT.

The rearrangement joins TRBV20-1 to TRBJ1-3; no reliable D call. The germline CDR1 and CDR2 sequences are DFQATT and SNEGSKA (reference sequence). CDR3 length: 13 residues. With 0 bases removed from V and 5 bases from J, the gap between germline ends came to 8 bases. CDR3 in amino acids: CSARDNRRNTIYF. The CDR3, as DNA: TGCAGTGCTAGAGATAATCGGAGAAACACCATATATTTT.

The rearrangement uses TRBV12-3 or TRBV12-4 and TRBJ2-1, with 8 bases that match TRBD1. V lost 6 bases and J lost 8; bases outside the gene matches: 9. The CDR3 is made up of 14 amino acids. CDR3 sequence reads: CASSSDRVFHEQFF. As DNA, the CDR3 is TGTGCCAGCAGCTCGGACAGGGTTTTCCATGAGCAGTTCTTC.

V is TRBV7-9 and J is TRBJ2-1; no clear D gene. The V and J ends lost 2 bases and 7 bases respectively, with 9 bases between them. The CDR3 runs to 13 residues. Per germline, CDR1 SEHNR and CDR2 FQNEAQ (reference sequence). The CDR3 DNA sequence: TGTGCCAGCAGCTTAAATACGGAAAATGAGCAGTTCTTC. Translated: CASSLNTENEQFF.

This clonotype appeared a few times. The rearrangement links TRBV29-1 to TRBJ1-4; 11 bases agree with TRBD1. Per the germline V gene, CDR1 is SQVTM and CDR2 is ANQGSEA. V trimming: 6 bases; J trimming: 8 bases; junction bases outside the gene matches: 5. There are 13 residues in the CDR3. The CDR3 bases are TGCAGCGTCCGCGGGACAGGGGGAGAAAAACTGTTTTTT. The encoded protein is CSVRGTGGEKLFF.

The chain joins TRBV7-2 to TRBJ2-1; 8 bases align to TRBD2. CDR3 size: 14 residues. The germline V gene encodes CDR1 SGHTA and CDR2 FQGNSA. V shed 6 bases and J 6 bases; nucleotides not matched to a gene: 7. The CDR3: CASRKRLAINEQFF. The CDR3 DNA reads as TGTGCCAGCAGAAAAAGACTAGCGATCAATGAGCAGTTCTTC.

A few counts support this clonotype. The chain links TRBV25-1 to TRBJ2-3, with D perhaps matching TRBD1 (6 bases). Germline V lookup: CDR1 MGHDK, CDR2 SYGVNS. The CDR3 totals 15 residues. V lost 4 bases and J 5 bases, leaving 16 bases between the germline ends. CDR3 amino acids: CASSVPARGVDTQYF. The CDR3 DNA reads as TGTGCCAGCAGTGTCCCTGCCAGGGGTGTAGATACGCAGTATTTT.

There are a few counts of this clonotype. The junction shows a germline mismatch at one end, possibly a read error. In DNA, the CDR3 is TGTGCCAGCAGCTTAATGTCGCGAGCCCCTCTCTTC. Its translation: CASSLMSRAPLF. V gene TRBV7-8 combines with J gene TRBJ1-2; D gene unclear. The CDR3 extends over 12 amino acids. Germline-derived CDR1 and CDR2 are SGHVS and FQNEAQ.

This chain joins TRBV6-1 and TRBJ2-7; D might be TRBD1 (5 bases). This CDR3 has 15 residues. CDR1 MNHNS and CDR2 SASEGT come from the germline V gene. V dropped 4 bases and J dropped 1 base, with 14 bases sitting between them. CDR3 amino acids: CASSATQGTSYEQYF. DNA for the CDR3: TGTGCCAGCAGTGCTACGCAGGGAACTTCCTACGAGCAGTACTTC.

This clonotype came up many times. The V and J genes are TRBV5-6 and TRBJ2-2; D uncertain. V was clipped by 4 bases and J by 2 bases, with 15 bases between them. Germline loops: CDR1 SGHDT, CDR2 YYEEEE. The CDR3 contains 16 residues. CDR3 DNA: TGTGCCAGCAGCCACCCTTGGTCCGATAACACCGGGGAGCTGTTTTTT. Encoded protein: CASSHPWSDNTGELFF.

This clonotype was seen more than once but under ten times. The chain joins TRBV12-3 or TRBV12-4 to TRBJ2-6; tentative D call: TRBD1 (5 bases). The ends were cut back, 0 bases at V and 4 bases at J, with 7 bases in the middle. CDR3 length equals 15 residues. CDR3 nucleotide sequence: TGTGCCAGCAGTTTAGCCGCAGGGGGGGCCAACGTCCTGACTTTC. Its translation is CASSLAAGGANVLTF.

The V and J genes are TRBV12-3 or TRBV12-4 and TRBJ1-2, with D possibly TRBD1 on 5 matching bases. The CDR3 spans 13 residues. The ends were cut back, 6 bases at V and 0 bases at J, with 8 bases in the middle. The CDR3 reads CASSQGPNYGYTF. In DNA, the CDR3 is TGTGCCAGCAGCCAGGGACCTAACTATGGCTACACCTTC.

This clonotype was seen a few times. The chain employs TRBV14 and TRBJ2-1; D not resolved. V lost 3 bases to trimming and J lost 3 bases, with 6 bases between them. The germline CDR1 and CDR2 sequences are SGHDN and FVKESK. This CDR3 is built from 13 residues. CDR3 DNA sequence: TGTGCCAGCAGCCAGGCGGACTACAATGAGCAGTTCTTC. It is translated as CASSQADYNEQFF.

V and J are TRBV20-1 and TRBJ1-5; TRBD1 agrees at 8 bases. Trimming cost V 4 bases and J 1 base; bases outside gene matches: 6. The CDR3 is 15 residues long. The germline gives CDR1 DFQATT, CDR2 SNEGSKA (reference sequence). For the CDR3, the DNA is TGCAGTGCTACCCATAGGACAGGGAGCAATCAGCCCCAGCATTTT. Residues: CSATHRTGSNQPQHF.

The table lists this clonotype with a few counts. The chain uses TRBV4-3 and TRBJ2-5; possibly TRBD1 for D (5 bases). This CDR3 contains 15 residues. Per the germline V gene, CDR1 is LGHNA and CDR2 is YSLEER. Trimming left V 0 bases short and J 4 bases short, with 12 bases between. In nucleotides, the CDR3 is TGCGCCAGCAGCCAAGAAATGCAGGGCGGAGAGACCCAGTACTTC. Encoded protein: CASSQEMQGGETQYF.

The chain employs TRBV9 and TRBJ2-7; a possible D gene is TRBD2 (5 bases). Germline V gene data show CDR1 as SGDLS and CDR2 as YYNGEE. The V and J ends lost 0 bases and 5 bases respectively, with 15 bases between them. This CDR3 contains 15 residues. CDR3: CASSVGSTIRNEQYF. Written as DNA, the CDR3 is TGTGCCAGCAGCGTAGGGTCGACTATCAGGAACGAGCAGTACTTC.

This clonotype was found a few times. The rearrangement links TRBV6-5 to TRBJ2-3; D call uncertain. The CDR3 spans 16 residues. Germline lookup yields CDR1 MNHEY and CDR2 SVGAGI. The V gene lost 0 bases and the J gene lost 5 bases, with 15 bases spanning the gap. The CDR3 spells CASSYSAHSFGDTQYF. CDR3 coding DNA: TGTGCCAGCAGTTACTCGGCCCACTCATTCGGAGATACGCAGTATTTT.

This chain links TRBV5-8 with TRBJ1-2; D not certain. CDR1 and CDR2 (germline): SGHTS, YDEGEE. The V end lost 0 bases, the J end lost 8 bases, and 8 bases lay between the germline ends. This CDR3 is 12 amino acids long. The CDR3 protein is CASSLVRGGYTF. CDR3 nucleotide sequence: TGTGCCAGCAGCTTGGTTAGAGGCGGCTACACCTTC.

The chain links TRBV4-3 to TRBJ2-1, with 9 bases identical to TRBD1. V shed 3 bases, J shed 3 bases, and the junction held 9 bases outside the gene matches. The CDR3 sequence is 17 residues long. Germline values: CDR1 LGHNA, CDR2 YSLEER. The CDR3 loop is CASSQGMDRGIYNEQFF. DNA of the CDR3: TGCGCCAGCAGCCAGGGTATGGACAGGGGTATCTACAATGAGCAGTTCTTC.

This clonotype was counted only a few times. The chain recombines TRBV4-1 with TRBJ1-2; D gene unclear. The V end was cut by 1 base, the J end by 5 bases, with 11 bases between. The CDR3 is 14 amino acids. Germline V CDR1 and CDR2: MGHRA, YSYEKL. In DNA, the CDR3 is TGCGCCAGCAGCCAAGGTGAAGGGCAGTATGGCTACACCTTC. This encodes CASSQGEGQYGYTF.

This clonotype turned up a few times. This chain links TRBV20-1 with TRBJ2-7; D is uncertain. Deletions cut 3 bases from V and 0 bases from J, with 12 bases between. The length of the CDR3 is 14 residues. CDR1 and CDR2 (germline): DFQATT, SNEGSKA (reference sequence). The CDR3 bases are TGCAGTGCTAGTAGGGCAATGGGCTCCTACGAGCAGTACTTC. Amino acids: CSASRAMGSYEQYF.

The CDR3 region is CASSLTGTGVFNIQYF. In nucleotides, the CDR3 is TGTGCCAGCAGCTTGACCGGGACAGGGGTTTTCAACATTCAGTACTTC. The chain employs TRBV7-2 and TRBJ2-4; 10 nucleotides match TRBD1. The CDR3 has 16 residues. CDR1 and CDR2 from the germline V gene are SGHTA and FQGNSA. V trimming: 3 bases; J trimming: 7 bases; junction bases outside the gene matches: 9.